The entry below gives a single TCR beta chain sequence along with its context. This entry belongs to a study of patients and donors after allogeneic stem cell transplantation. In TCRdb, the RT-PCR reads were re-called with MiXCR into one record per CDR3 protein. The sample includes 20,000 to 30,000 distinct CDR3 sequences, less than 45% seen only once; the top ten take over 70%. CDR3 size: 16 residues. Between the trimmed V and J ends, which lost 2 bases and 5 bases, there was a span of 16 bases. Germline CDR1 MGHDK, CDR2 SYGVNS. The sequenced sample was blood, either unsorted or a sorted T cell fraction (not recorded which). This chain connects TRBV25-1 to TRBJ2-1; D may correspond to TRBD1 or TRBD2 (5 bases each). This sequence was found in a human donor who was either an allogeneic HSCT recipient or a stem cell or donor lymphocyte infusion donor (not recorded which). It is not recorded whose cells these are; they may come from a transplant donor. Here the CDR3 reads CASSEIRDVANNEQFF. The CDR3 DNA is TGTGCCAGCAGTGAAATACGGGACGTCGCTAACAATGAGCAGTTCTTC.